Each of the 29 T cell receptor beta chains below was sequenced from the same sample in a study of T cell repertoires in cytomegalovirus infection. TCRdb itself ran the reads through MiXCR, one entry per CDR3 protein. This sample has about 920,000 distinct CDR3 sequences; roughly 30% occur once, and the top ten carry under 15%. These receptors are not linked to any known antigen. The sequencing used cultured CD8+ T cells from PBMCs, collected from culture after CMV antigen stimulation. The source of these receptors is a human donor in good health (CMV status not recorded). Some clones in this sample may be carry-over from other donors' samples.

The J gene is TRBJ2-3, the V gene TRBV24-1, with D unresolved. Germline V gives CDR1 KGHDR, CDR2 SFDVKD. The V end lost 5 bases, the J end lost 4 bases, and 9 bases lay between the germline ends. The CDR3 length is 13 residues. The CDR3, as DNA: TGTGCCACCAGTGTCCCGGAGTCAGATACGCAGTATTTT. Amino acid sequence: CATSVPESDTQYF.

The V call is TRBV7-4, the J call TRBJ2-1; D is unresolved. Germline values: CDR1 SGHVT, CDR2 SQSDAQ. V shed 2 bases and J shed 2 bases, with 7 bases lying between them. The CDR3 contains 14 residues. The CDR3 DNA follows: TGTGCCAGCAGCTTACCCTTCCCCTACAATGAGCAGTTCTTC. It is translated as CASSLPFPYNEQFF.

This clonotype showed up many times. J is TRBJ2-1 and V is TRBV12-3 or TRBV12-4; 8 positions match TRBD2. This CDR3 contains 12 residues. Germline trimming cut 7 bases from V and 7 bases from J; bases unmatched to any gene: 3. The CDR3 region is CASTGGANEQFF. CDR3 sequence (DNA): TGTGCCAGCACGGGAGGGGCAAATGAGCAGTTCTTC.

This clonotype was detected only a few times. The chain joins TRBV6-1 to TRBJ2-4, with 10 bases fitting TRBD2. CDR3 length: 19 amino acids. CDR1 is MNHNS and CDR2 is SASEGT in the germline V gene. J lost 7 bases, V lost 2 bases, and 17 bases had no gene match. Written as DNA, the CDR3 is TGTGCCAGCAGTGAACTGGGTTTAGCGGGGGGCTCGTTAGGGAACATTCAGTACTTC. Translation gives CASSELGLAGGSLGNIQYF.

The chain is built from TRBV19 and TRBJ2-1; D may be TRBD1 (6 bases). V was clipped by 5 bases and J by 5 bases, with 13 bases between them. Germline CDR1 reads LNHDA; CDR2 reads SQIVND (reference sequence). The CDR3 length is 14 residues. In DNA form, the CDR3 reads TGTGCCAGTAGTCAACAGGGAGCCGACAATGAGCAGTTCTTC. Protein product: CASSQQGADNEQFF.

The V and J genes are TRBV2 and TRBJ2-2; TRBD2 matches 15 bases. With 6 bases clipped from V and 0 bases from J, the junction kept 5 bases outside the gene matches. Per the germline V gene, CDR1 is SNHLY and CDR2 is FYNNEI. The CDR3 loop spans 18 amino acids. In DNA, the CDR3 is TGTGCCAGCAGGGGGACTAGCGGGGGGCCCGCGAACACCGGGGAGCTGTTTTTT. It encodes CASRGTSGGPANTGELFF.

This clonotype was counted only a few times. The genes are TRBV19 and TRBJ2-3; D could derive from TRBD1 or TRBD2 (5 bases each). V lost 5 bases to trimming and J lost 0 bases, with 33 bases between them. This CDR3 has 22 residues. The germline V gene encodes CDR1 LNHDA and CDR2 SQIVND (reference sequence). As DNA, the CDR3 is TGTGCCAGTAGTGAACCTAGCCCGGTGGACATATGGAGCTCACCTAGCACAGATACGCAGTATTTT. Translating it yields CASSEPSPVDIWSSPSTDTQYF.

This clonotype has ten or more counts. This chain links TRBV6-5 with TRBJ1-1; D is unresolved. Trimming stripped 1 base from V and 1 base from J, with 4 bases between. Germline V gene sequence: CDR1 MNHEY, CDR2 SVGAGI. The CDR3 loop spans 13 amino acids. The CDR3 region has the DNA TGTGCCAGCAGTTACTGGCGGAACACTGAAGCTTTCTTT. Protein sequence: CASSYWRNTEAFF.

This clonotype was recorded a few times. The chain uses TRBV7-9 and TRBJ2-3; D is ambiguous. The CDR3 sequence is 14 residues long. Germline CDR1 SEHNR, CDR2 FQNEAQ (reference sequence). V was shortened by 2 bases and J by 2 bases, with 8 bases between the two germline ends. The CDR3 reads CASSLSNPTDTQYF. The CDR3 nucleotides read TGTGCCAGCAGCTTAAGTAATCCCACAGATACGCAGTATTTT.

This clonotype occurred many times. The genes are TRBV4-1 and TRBJ2-6; 11 bases are shared with TRBD2. Germline V gene lookup returns CDR1 MGHRA and CDR2 YSYEKL. CDR3 length equals 19 residues. V lost 0 bases and J lost 3; bases outside the gene matches: 7. CDR3 residues: CASSQDLSGGAVGANVLTF. Written as DNA, the CDR3 is TGCGCCAGCAGCCAAGATCTTAGCGGGGGGGCTGTTGGGGCCAACGTCCTGACTTTC.

This clonotype has more than one count but fewer than ten. The chain is built from TRBV7-6 and TRBJ2-1, with 11 bases matching TRBD2. The germline V gene has CDR1 SGHVS and CDR2 FNYEAQ. The J segment lost 7 bases and the V segment lost 5 bases, leaving 7 bases of the junction unmatched. This CDR3 has 15 residues. The CDR3 bases are TGTGCCAGCAGCAATAGCGGGGGGGCTAATAATGAGCAGTTCTTC. Translating gives CASSNSGGANNEQFF.

The J gene is TRBJ1-2, the V gene TRBV12-3 or TRBV12-4; D is possibly TRBD1 (5 bases). Trimming pared 6 bases from V and 2 bases from J, leaving 16 bases between. CDR3 size: 15 residues. Here the CDR3 reads CASSTDVRTNYGYTF. The CDR3 nucleotides are TGTGCCAGCAGCACTGATGTTCGGACAAACTATGGCTACACCTTC.

This clonotype was found a few times. The V call is TRBV6-1, the J call TRBJ1-1; the D gene is possibly TRBD1 (6 bases). This CDR3 is 12 amino acids long. Per germline, CDR1 MNHNS and CDR2 SASEGT. V was trimmed by 7 bases and J by 4 bases, leaving 10 bases between them. The CDR3, as DNA: TGTGCCAGCAACAGGGAGAGCACTGAAGCTTTCTTT. This translates into CASNRESTEAFF.

This clonotype appeared many times. The V call is TRBV7-6, the J call TRBJ2-6; 7 bases align to TRBD2. V shed 6 bases and J 0 bases; nucleotides not matched to a gene: 11. The CDR3 length is 18 residues. Germline V lookup: CDR1 SGHVS, CDR2 FNYEAQ. CDR3 bases: TGTGCCAGCAGTTTCAGGACGGGGGGAATCTCTGGGGCCAACGTCCTGACTTTC. Its translation is CASSFRTGGISGANVLTF. Supplemented by reference TRBV7-6 and TRBJ2-6, the full variable domain reads GAGVSQSPRYKVTKRGQDVALRCDPISGHVSLYWYRQALGQGPEFLTYFNYEAQQDKSGLPNDRFSAERPEGSISTLTIQRTEQRDSAMYRCASSFRTGGISGANVLTFGAGSRLTVL.

The chain is built from TRBV28 and TRBJ2-5, with TRBD2 matching 9 bases. The V gene end was trimmed by 6 bases and the J gene end by 4 bases; junction bases not matched to a gene: 12. CDR1 is MDHEN and CDR2 is SYDVKM in the germline V gene. CDR3 length: 16 amino acids. CDR3 DNA: TGTGCCAGCAGCCCCGGGGGTAGCGGGGGAGGAGAGACCCAGTACTTC. Residues: CASSPGGSGGGETQYF.

The chain joins TRBV28 to TRBJ2-1; D might be TRBD2 (7 bases). Germline CDR1 is MDHEN and CDR2 is SYDVKM. Trimming took 4 bases from V and 10 from J, leaving 17 bases between them. The CDR3 extends over 14 amino acids. CDR3 loop: CASSSHRGAREQFF. The CDR3 region has the DNA TGTGCCAGCAGTTCCCACCGGGGGGCCCGAGAGCAGTTCTTC.

The gene calls are TRBV2 and TRBJ1-3; D unclear. This CDR3 has 13 amino acids. Germline V lookup: CDR1 SNHLY, CDR2 FYNNEI. CDR3 nucleotides: TGTGCTGGCGTGGCATTCCCTGGAAACACCATATATTTT. Protein: CAGVAFPGNTIYF.

This clonotype was counted many times. The chain couples TRBV7-8 to TRBJ2-1; 9 bases are a match to TRBD1. Trimming removed 6 bases from V and 7 bases from J; junction bases left unmatched: 10. This CDR3 region has 15 residues. Germline V gene data show CDR1 as SGHVS and CDR2 as FQNEAQ. The CDR3 DNA sequence: TGTGCCAGCAGTTGGGACCGGACAGGGGTAAATGAGCAGTTCTTC. Its translation is CASSWDRTGVNEQFF.

In its sample, this clonotype was seen a few times. The rearrangement uses TRBV28 and TRBJ1-1, with a weak D call TRBD1 (5 bases). The germline CDR1 and CDR2 sequences are MDHEN and SYDVKM. The CDR3 is 17 amino acids. V was pared by 7 bases and J by 6 bases, with 27 bases between. The CDR3 loop is CASTELPGRLNIAEAFF. The CDR3 DNA sequence: TGTGCCAGCACCGAACTACCGGGACGGCTGAACATTGCTGAAGCTTTCTTT.

This clonotype was seen only a few times. V gene TRBV19 combines with J gene TRBJ2-3; 9 bases line up with TRBD1. This CDR3 contains 15 residues. Germline V gene lookup returns CDR1 LNHDA and CDR2 SQIVND (reference sequence). Trimming removed 4 bases from V and 4 bases from J; junction bases left unmatched: 6. The CDR3 loop is CASSRRTGVADTQYF. The CDR3, as DNA: TGTGCCAGTAGTAGGCGGACAGGGGTCGCAGATACGCAGTATTTT.

The chain links TRBV7-3 to TRBJ2-5; D may match TRBD1 or TRBD2 (5 bases each). This CDR3 is 13 amino acids long. Looked up from germline, CDR1 is SGHTA and CDR2 is FQGTGA. CDR3 coding DNA: TGTGCGACGGTGGGGGACCACCTAGAGACCCAGTACTTC. Amino acids: CATVGDHLETQYF.

The chain recombines TRBV7-2 with TRBJ2-5; 7 nucleotides match TRBD2. The V gene end was trimmed by 4 bases and the J gene end by 5 bases; junction bases not matched to a gene: 4. The length of the CDR3 is 13 residues. The germline gives CDR1 SGHTA, CDR2 FQGNSA. The CDR3 sequence is CASSSAGVETQYF. DNA of the CDR3: TGTGCCAGCAGCTCTGCGGGGGTTGAGACCCAGTACTTC.

This clonotype was found many times. The rearrangement joins TRBV6-6 to TRBJ2-7; D gene uncertain. CDR1 is MNHNY, CDR2 SVGAGI, per germline (reference sequence). The CDR3 covers 14 residues. V lost 6 bases, J lost 3 bases, and 15 bases lay in between. The CDR3 loop is CASSPAGQVYEQYV. CDR3 DNA sequence: TGTGCCAGCAGCCCCGCCGGTCAGGTCTACGAGCAGTACGTC.

This clonotype was recorded a few times. For the CDR3, the DNA is TGTGCCAGCAGTGAAGGTTACAGGGTTTCCTACGAGCAGTACTTC. Encoded protein: CASSEGYRVSYEQYF. This sequence joins TRBV2 and TRBJ2-7, with D possibly matching TRBD1 (6 bases). The CDR3 has 15 amino acids. V lost 1 base and J 1 base, leaving 11 bases between the germline ends. Germline CDR1 and CDR2: SNHLY and FYNNEI. The full variable domain, in which reference TRBV2 and TRBJ2-7 provide the parts outside the CDR3, is EPEVTQTPSHQVTQMGQEVILRCVPISNHLYFYWYRQILGQKVEFLVSFYNNEISEKSEIFDDQFSVERPDGSNFTLKIRSTKLEDSAMYFCASSEGYRVSYEQYFGPGTRLTVT.

This clonotype was observed many times. V gene TRBV15 combines with J gene TRBJ1-3; D not certain. This CDR3 is built from 15 residues. Germline V gene lookup returns CDR1 LNHNV and CDR2 YYDKDF (reference sequence). V was trimmed by 5 bases and J by 7 bases, leaving 18 bases between them. CDR3 residues: CATSQEINNWNTIYF. The CDR3 nucleotides read TGTGCCACCAGCCAGGAGATAAATAATTGGAACACCATATATTTT.

The V call is TRBV5-4, the J call TRBJ2-1; 7 bases match TRBD2. CDR1 is SGHNT, CDR2 YYREEE, per germline (reference sequence). Trimming removed 4 bases from V and 3 bases from J; junction bases left unmatched: 4. CDR3 length equals 14 residues. CDR3 nucleotide sequence: TGTGCCAGCAGCCTCGGACTAGACTACAATGAGCAGTTCTTC. Translating it yields CASSLGLDYNEQFF.

This clonotype was observed a handful of times. The chain has TRBV12-3 or TRBV12-4 and TRBJ1-1; D is uncertain. Trimming removed 3 bases at V and 4 bases at J, with 15 bases between. The CDR3 covers 15 residues. DNA for the CDR3: TGTGCCAGCAGTTTTTCCGTGGGCGTGGGCACTGAAGCTTTCTTT. This translates into CASSFSVGVGTEAFF.

J is TRBJ2-3 and V is TRBV7-9, with D perhaps matching TRBD1 or TRBD2 (6 bases each). The CDR3 sequence is 17 residues long. Trimming shortened V by 0 bases and J by 3 bases, and 16 bases separated the two germline ends. CDR1 SEHNR and CDR2 FQNEAQ come from the germline V gene (reference sequence). CDR3 region: CASSLAFRGPGTDTQYF. The CDR3, as DNA: TGTGCCAGCAGCTTAGCCTTCCGGGGGCCGGGGACAGATACGCAGTATTTT.

The chain links TRBV7-9 to TRBJ2-7; TRBD2 matches at 9 bases. This CDR3 has 16 amino acids. The germline CDR1 and CDR2 sequences are SEHNR and FQNEAQ (reference sequence). The V gene end was trimmed by 5 bases and the J gene end by 2 bases; junction bases not matched to a gene: 10. CDR3 sequence reads: CASSISLAGSPYEQYF. CDR3 coding DNA: TGTGCCAGCAGCATCTCCCTAGCGGGGAGCCCCTACGAGCAGTACTTC.